A selection of T cell receptor beta chains follows, all from one sample in a study of control samples from healthy donors and cancer patients. Assay used: immunoSEQ multiplex PCR; TCRdb lists only in-frame clones, some missing. The top ten hold 8% to 9% of the sample, which has some 14,000 clones, approximately 77% seen once. Sequenced: formalin-fixed, paraffin-embedded tissue. The receptors originated from a male donor with melanoma. Each CDR3 is given with its conserved first and last residue. D genes are given only for firm matches. Not every row has a clone size; where given, it reads once, few, many or a size class.

J: TRBJ1-6; D: -; size: -; V: TRBV6-4; DNA: TGTGCCAGCAGTTCGCAGGGGCATAATTCACCCCTCCACTTT; CDR3: CASSSQGHNSPLHF
J: TRBJ2-2; D: -; size: -; V: TRBV4-2; DNA: TGTGCCAGCAGAGCGGTGAACACCGGGGAGCTGTTTTTT; CDR3: CASRAVNTGELFF
J: TRBJ2-7; D: TRBD1; size: -; V: TRBV7-6; DNA: TGTGCCAGCAGCTTAGCGGAAGGCAGGGGGTACGAGCAGTACTTC; CDR3: CASSLAEGRGYEQYF
J: TRBJ1-3; D: -; size: -; V: TRBV6-5; DNA: TGTGCCAGCAGGAGCCGGGCCTCTGGAAACACCATATATTTT; CDR3: CASRSRASGNTIYF
J: TRBJ1-6; D: -; size: -; V: TRBV5-6; DNA: TGTGCCAGCAGCTTAGGGCCGGAGGAGGGTTCACCCCTCCACTTT; CDR3: CASSLGPEEGSPLHF
J: TRBJ2-1; D: -; size: -; V: TRBV7-2; DNA: TGTGCCAGCACCTCGGTTAGCGTGCCGTTGGGGAGTGAGCAGTTCTTC; CDR3: CASTSVSVPLGSEQFF
J: TRBJ2-5; D: TRBD1; size: once; V: TRBV28; DNA: TGTGCCAGCAGAACTTCGACAGGGGGCAAGGAGACCCAGTACTTC; CDR3: CASRTSTGGKETQYF
J: TRBJ1-4; D: TRBD1; size: -; V: TRBV4-3; DNA: TGCGCCAGCAGCCAATCAACAGGGGCGCATGAAAAACTGTTTTTT; CDR3: CASSQSTGAHEKLFF
J: TRBJ1-5; D: -; size: large; V: TRBV7-8; DNA: TGTGCCAGCAGCTTAGATCGGAATCAGCCCCAGCATTTT; CDR3: CASSLDRNQPQHF
J: TRBJ2-5; D: TRBD2; size: -; V: TRBV4-3; DNA: TGCGCCAGCAGCCTAGGCGGGGGTCTCCAAGAGACCCAGTACTTC; CDR3: CASSLGGGLQETQYF
J: TRBJ1-6; D: -; size: -; V: TRBV3-1/TRBV3-2; DNA: TGTGCCAGCAGCCAAGAATCAGGAAATACTTCACCCCTCCACTTT; CDR3: CASSQESGNTSPLHF
J: TRBJ2-5; D: -; size: -; V: TRBV14; DNA: TGTGCCAGCAGCCCCAGCGGTGGCAAGACCCAGTACTTC; CDR3: CASSPSGGKTQYF
J: TRBJ1-6; D: -; size: -; V: TRBV6-4; DNA: TGTGCCAGCAGTGACGCGGGGGCTGGTAATTCACTCCTCCACTTT; CDR3: CASSDAGAGNSLLHF
J: TRBJ2-5; D: -; size: few; V: TRBV6-5; DNA: TGTGCCAGCAGTTACAGGCAGGGTTTCGCGGAGACCCAGTACTTC; CDR3: CASSYRQGFAETQYF
J: TRBJ2-1; D: -; size: -; V: TRBV10-3; DNA: TGTGCCATCAGTGAGTCGATAGGGATACGGTACAATGAGCAGTTCTTC; CDR3: CAISESIGIRYNEQFF
J: TRBJ2-7; D: -; size: -; V: TRBV7-2; DNA: TGTGCCAGCAGCTTGGGACAGCGGGACGAGCAGTACTTC; CDR3: CASSLGQRDEQYF
J: TRBJ2-1; D: TRBD2; size: -; V: TRBV4-2; DNA: TGTGCCAGCAGCCTCGGGGATGGCGGGGGGACCGGTAATGAGCAGTTCTTC; CDR3: CASSLGDGGGTGNEQFF
J: TRBJ1-6; D: -; size: few; V: TRBV6-2/TRBV6-3; DNA: TGTGCCAGCAGCCCCCAGACCTCGGGTTCACCCCTCCACTTT; CDR3: CASSPQTSGSPLHF
J: TRBJ2-2; D: -; size: -; V: TRBV3-1/TRBV3-2; DNA: TGTGCCAGCAGCCAACTCACCGGGGAGCTGTTTTTT; CDR3: CASSQLTGELFF
J: TRBJ2-7; D: TRBD1; size: once; V: TRBV5-8; DNA: TGTGCCAGCAGTCGGACAGGGGCCTCCTACGAGCAGTACTTC; CDR3: CASSRTGASYEQYF
J: TRBJ2-2; D: -; size: -; V: TRBV12-3/TRBV12-4; DNA: TGTGCCAGCAGTTTTCAGGGGCCCGGGGAGCTGTTTTTT; CDR3: CASSFQGPGELFF
J: TRBJ2-2; D: TRBD2; size: -; V: TRBV4-3; DNA: TGCGCCAGCAGCCAATTAGACGGGGGGTCCATTGGTTTCCGGGAGCTGTTTTTT; CDR3: CASSQLDGGSIGFRELFF
J: TRBJ2-7; D: -; size: -; V: TRBV4-2; DNA: TGTGCCAGCAGCCAAGGGCCAATCTACGAGCAGTACTTC; CDR3: CASSQGPIYEQYF
J: TRBJ2-5; D: -; size: -; V: TRBV3-1/TRBV3-2; DNA: TGTGCCAGCAGCCAAGTCCGGCCGCGGGAGACCCAGTACTTC; CDR3: CASSQVRPRETQYF
J: TRBJ1-2; D: -; size: once; V: TRBV19; DNA: TGTGCCAGTAGTATCGAAGGACCTACTAGGACCTTC; CDR3: CASSIEGPTRTF
J: TRBJ1-1; D: -; size: -; V: TRBV30; DNA: TGTGCCTGGAACCCTTCGCGCTCGAAGGAAGCTTTCTTT; CDR3: CAWNPSRSKEAFF
J: TRBJ1-2; D: -; size: -; V: TRBV6-6; DNA: TGTGCCAGCAGTTCAGGGGATCTCTATGGCTACACCTTC; CDR3: CASSSGDLYGYTF
J: TRBJ2-1; D: -; size: -; V: TRBV19; DNA: TGTGCCAGTAGTCCAGCCATCAATGAGCAGTTCTTC; CDR3: CASSPAINEQFF
J: TRBJ2-1; D: -; size: -; V: TRBV5-4; DNA: TGTGCCAGCAGCTTGGAACAACGGGAGCAGTTCTTC; CDR3: CASSLEQREQFF
J: TRBJ1-1; D: -; size: -; V: TRBV29-1; DNA: TGCAGCGTTTCCAGTAGGACGGCGAACACTGAAGCTTTCTTT; CDR3: CSVSSRTANTEAFF
J: TRBJ1-2; D: -; size: -; V: TRBV2; DNA: TGTGCCAGCAAGGCCACTTGGGACTATGGCTACACCTTC; CDR3: CASKATWDYGYTF
J: TRBJ2-3; D: TRBD1; size: -; V: TRBV11-3; DNA: TGTGCCAGCAGCTCATCGGACAGGGGAGGGGCAGATACGCAGTATTTT; CDR3: CASSSSDRGGADTQYF
J: TRBJ1-1; D: TRBD1; size: -; V: TRBV18; DNA: TGTGCCAGCTCCCGACAGGGGGCGAACACTGAAGCTTTCTTT; CDR3: CASSRQGANTEAFF
J: TRBJ2-5; D: -; size: -; V: TRBV7-9; DNA: TGTGCCAGCAGCTCATACCGGTCGGGACCAAGAATCGAGACCCAGTACTTC; CDR3: CASSSYRSGPRIETQYF
J: TRBJ2-3; D: TRBD2; size: -; V: TRBV4-2; DNA: TGTGCCAGCAGTCAATTAGCGGGAGCCACAGATACGCAGTATTTT; CDR3: CASSQLAGATDTQYF
J: TRBJ2-7; D: -; size: -; V: TRBV11-2; DNA: TGTGCCAGCAGCTTAGATAGGGTGGTTGGGGAGCAGTACTTC; CDR3: CASSLDRVVGEQYF
J: TRBJ2-3; D: -; size: -; V: TRBV27; DNA: TGTGCCAGCAGTTTAGGGCGAGCCCGAGGGGCAGATACGCAGTATTTT; CDR3: CASSLGRARGADTQYF
J: TRBJ1-1; D: -; size: -; V: TRBV30; DNA: TGTGCCTGGAGTAGCTACGGAGAGGACAGTCTTGCTGAAGCTTTCTTT; CDR3: CAWSSYGEDSLAEAFF
J: TRBJ1-6; D: -; size: -; V: TRBV19; DNA: TGTGCCAGTACTTTCCGGGCTGGACAGCTTAATTCACCCCTCCACTTT; CDR3: CASTFRAGQLNSPLHF
J: TRBJ2-1; D: -; size: -; V: TRBV4-1; DNA: TGCGCCAGCAGCCAACAACTAACTCCTGGTGAGCAGTTCTTC; CDR3: CASSQQLTPGEQFF
J: TRBJ2-7; D: -; size: -; V: TRBV15; DNA: TGTGCCACCAGCAGAGATAAGTCGGGATTCTCCTCCGAGCAGTACTTC; CDR3: CATSRDKSGFSSEQYF
J: TRBJ1-6; D: -; size: once; V: TRBV5-6; DNA: TGTGCCAGCAGCTTGGAATGGAATTCACCCCTCCACTTT; CDR3: CASSLEWNSPLHF
J: TRBJ1-1; D: -; size: few; V: TRBV5-1; DNA: TGCGCCAGCAGCCCGGCCGGGACCATCCAGACTGAAGCTTTCTTT; CDR3: CASSPAGTIQTEAFF
J: TRBJ2-3; D: TRBD2; size: few; V: TRBV6-6; DNA: TGTGCCAGCACCCTAAGCGGGGGGGTTAGCACAGATACGCAGTATTTT; CDR3: CASTLSGGVSTDTQYF
J: TRBJ1-3; D: -; size: few; V: TRBV5-1; DNA: TGCGCCAGTAGCCCGGACACCAACACCATATATTTT; CDR3: CASSPDTNTIYF
J: TRBJ1-5; D: -; size: -; V: TRBV10-3; DNA: TGTGCCACCGAGAGGGGTAGTGGCAATCAGCCCCAGCATTTT; CDR3: CATERGSGNQPQHF
J: TRBJ1-2; D: -; size: -; V: TRBV5-4; DNA: TGTGCCAGCAGCTTGGGAGATCTTGGCTACACCTTC; CDR3: CASSLGDLGYTF
J: TRBJ1-1; D: -; size: -; V: TRBV3-1/TRBV3-2; DNA: TGTGCCAGCAGAGATACTTCTACGGTAGGGACTGAAGCTTTCTTT; CDR3: CASRDTSTVGTEAFF